This paragraph reports one T cell receptor beta chain. This specimen comes from a study of blood T cell repertoires in COVID-19. Study-wide context: Some COVID-19 samples were acute and others convalescent; all came from the United States, Italy and Spain.

The cohort comprised adults aged roughly 18 to 90 years residing in approximately 25 US areas. Methods used by the authors: It was from reference gene primer amplification that nucleated cell counts were estimated. The assay was immunoSEQ multiplex PCR, and TCRdb's table has in-frame clones only and misses some. Clone size and V and J calls were adopted from that table, with D and trimming inferred from the DNA. The table has a few hundred thousand clones, about 90% seen once. Trimming cost V 6 bases and J 2 bases; bases outside gene matches: 6. Germline V gives CDR1 MNHEY, CDR2 SVGAGI. The CDR3 is made up of 14 amino acids.

The source material was PBMCs or T cells enriched from blood (not recorded which). This TCR was sampled from a woman aged 25 to 39 who had recovered from COVID-19. V usage is TRBV6-5 and J usage is TRBJ1-2, with 7 bases aligning to TRBD1. The CDR3 loop reads CASRNQGQNYGYTF. The DNA for the CDR3 is TGTGCCAGCAGAAACCAGGGACAGAACTATGGCTACACCTTC.